Shown below are 25 T cell receptor beta chains from a single sample sequenced in a study of blood T cell repertoires in COVID-19. Sequenced by immunoSEQ multiplex PCR; TCRdb stores in-frame clones only, minus some. The sample includes almost 300,000 clones, about 87% of them seen just once. Sequencing was done on a sample of peripheral blood. Receptors were obtained from a man in his 70s with acute or convalescent COVID-19.

The V call is TRBV7-2, the J call TRBJ1-2; D remains ambiguous. CDR1 and CDR2 (germline): SGHTA, FQGNSA. The CDR3 runs 13 residues. Trimming left V 5 bases short and J 2 bases short, with 9 bases between. CDR3 DNA: TGTGCCAGCAGCCGGACGGGAAACTATGGCTACACCTTC. This sequence encodes CASSRTGNYGYTF. Together with reference TRBV7-2 and TRBJ1-2, the CDR3 gives the full variable domain: GAGVSQSPSNKVTEKGKDVELRCDPISGHTALYWYRQSLGQGLEFLIYFQGNSAPDKSGLPSDRFSAERTGGSVSTLTIQRTQQEDSAVYLCASSRTGNYGYTFGSGTRLTVV.

The chain recombines TRBV28 with TRBJ1-2; perhaps TRBD1 as D (6 bases). Trimming cost V 6 bases and J 8 bases, with 16 bases left between them. There are 13 residues in the CDR3. The germline CDR1 and CDR2 sequences are MDHEN and SYDVKM. CDR3 DNA: TGTGCCAGCAGCCCAAACAGGGTCGTGGGCTACACCTTC. Translated, it gives CASSPNRVVGYTF.

This clone has a handful of counts. CDR3 nucleotides: TGTGCCAGTAGTATCCGACTAGCCTCGAACACCGGGGAGCTGTTTTTT. This gives the protein CASSIRLASNTGELFF. The J gene is TRBJ2-2, the V gene TRBV19; 7 nucleotides align to TRBD2. This CDR3 has 16 residues. Germline V CDR1 and CDR2: LNHDA, SQIVND (reference sequence). Losses at the gene ends were 3 bases for V and 0 bases for J; bases not matched to a gene: 4.

The CDR3 protein is CASSSRPHSSAPYEQYF. The DNA for the CDR3 is TGTGCCAGCAGTTCCCGTCCCCATTCTAGCGCACCCTACGAGCAGTACTTC. The V and J genes are TRBV27 and TRBJ2-7, with D tentatively TRBD2 (6 bases). The germline V gene has CDR1 MNHEY and CDR2 SMNVEV (reference sequence). The V end was cut by 4 bases, the J end by 2 bases, with 21 bases between. The CDR3 totals 17 residues.

The chain employs TRBV5-4 and TRBJ1-1; 12 bases align to TRBD1. The CDR3 is 15 residues long. Germline CDR1 and CDR2: SGHNT and YYREEE (reference sequence). V was pared by 5 bases and J by 7 bases, with 9 bases of the junction left unmatched. CDR3 protein: CASRPGGTGGGEAFF. The CDR3 DNA sequence: TGTGCCAGCAGGCCGGGCGGGACAGGGGGCGGTGAAGCTTTCTTT.

The chain recombines TRBV7-2 with TRBJ2-5; D is perhaps TRBD2 (6 bases). The germline V and J ends were trimmed by 6 bases and 2 bases, with 13 bases remaining between them. This CDR3 contains 14 residues. CDR1 is SGHTA, CDR2 FQGNSA, per germline. In DNA, the CDR3 is TGTGCCAGCAGTTTCCAAAGCGGGCAAGAGACCCAGTACTTC. This codes for CASSFQSGQETQYF.

The rearrangement joins TRBV3-1 (or the pseudogene TRBV3-2) to TRBJ2-7, with D possibly TRBD2 on 5 matching bases. V shed 0 bases and J shed 3 bases, with 12 bases lying between them. Germline values: CDR1 LGHDT, CDR2 YNNKEL (reference sequence). CDR3 length equals 15 residues. The CDR3 bases are TGTGCCAGCAGCCAAGAGACACTAGGCGGCTACGAGCAGTACTTC. This gives the protein CASSQETLGGYEQYF.

The rearrangement joins TRBV6-2 or TRBV6-3 to TRBJ2-3, with D tentatively TRBD2 (5 bases). Per germline, CDR1 MNHEY and CDR2 SVGEGT. V was pared by 5 bases and J by 1 base, with 16 bases between. The CDR3 contains 16 residues. The DNA of the CDR3 is TGTGCCAGCAGTCCCCAAGGAGGTAGCGGCACAGATACGCAGTATTTT. Protein: CASSPQGGSGTDTQYF.

The rearrangement links TRBV29-1 to TRBJ1-2; the D is unclear. Germline CDR1 SQVTM, CDR2 ANQGSEA. V was trimmed by 1 base and J by 1 base, leaving 10 bases between them. This CDR3 has 14 amino acids. The CDR3 here is CSVEGGGSNYGYTF. The CDR3, as DNA: TGCAGCGTTGAAGGAGGAGGGAGTAACTATGGCTACACCTTC.

The rearrangement joins TRBV4-2 to TRBJ2-5; D possibly corresponds to TRBD1 (5 bases). The CDR3 runs to 15 residues. The germline V and J ends were trimmed by 0 bases and 2 bases, with 10 bases remaining between them. Germline CDR1 and CDR2: LGHNA and YNFKEQ. The CDR3 coding sequence is TGTGCCAGCAGCCAAGAAAGGGGCAAACAAGAGACCCAGTACTTC. The encoded protein is CASSQERGKQETQYF.

The chain uses TRBV28 and TRBJ1-5, with TRBD1 identical over 9 bases. V dropped 6 bases and J dropped 0; count of bases not matched to a gene: 15. CDR3 size: 19 residues. From germline, CDR1 is MDHEN and CDR2 SYDVKM. The CDR3 DNA follows: TGTGCCAGCAGCCCTTCTCCGGGACAGGGACTCTATAGCAATCAGCCCCAGCATTTT. Translated: CASSPSPGQGLYSNQPQHF.

This chain connects TRBV5-6 to TRBJ1-5, with a possible D match to TRBD1 (5 bases). Germline V CDR1 and CDR2: SGHDT, YYEEEE. The V and J ends lost 3 bases and 0 bases respectively, with 10 bases between them. The CDR3 runs 15 residues. CDR3 loop: CASSSRQHSNQPQHF. The CDR3 DNA is TGTGCCAGCAGCTCTCGACAGCATAGCAATCAGCCCCAGCATTTT.

This chain links TRBV28 with TRBJ1-3; D perhaps matches TRBD1 (6 bases). CDR3 length equals 15 residues. Germline V gene sequence: CDR1 MDHEN, CDR2 SYDVKM. V lost 5 bases and J lost 7, with 18 bases in between. Here the CDR3 reads CASSEWGTSSNTIYF. Written as DNA, the CDR3 is TGTGCCAGCAGTGAATGGGGGACAAGTTCCAACACCATATATTTT.

The V gene is TRBV5-6, the J gene TRBJ1-2; D remains unclear. Trimming stripped 4 bases from V and 2 bases from J, with 18 bases between. The CDR3 length is 16 residues. Per the germline V gene, CDR1 is SGHDT and CDR2 is YYEEEE. The CDR3 sequence: CASSADTVLRNYGYTF. In DNA, the CDR3 is TGTGCCAGCAGCGCTGACACTGTACTCCGAAACTATGGCTACACCTTC. The full variable domain, completed using reference TRBV5-6 and TRBJ1-2, is DAGVTQSPTHLIKTRGQQVTLRCSPKSGHDTVSWYQQALGQGPQFIFQYYEEEERQRGNFPDRFSGHQFPNYSSELNVNALLLGDSALYLCASSADTVLRNYGYTFGSGTRLTVV.

The rearrangement links TRBV6-4 to TRBJ2-2, with 9 bases aligning to TRBD1. Trimming took 5 bases from V and 0 from J; bases not matched to a gene: 4. The CDR3 is 16 residues long. Germline values: CDR1 MRHNA, CDR2 SNTAGT. The CDR3 nucleotides are TGTGCCAGCAGTTTAACAGGGGGCGCGAACACCGGGGAGCTGTTTTTT. This translates into CASSLTGGANTGELFF.

The chain combines TRBV28 with TRBJ1-5; D is unresolved. Germline CDR1 and CDR2: MDHEN and SYDVKM. The CDR3 extends over 13 amino acids. V lost 3 bases and J lost 7, with 10 bases in between. CDR3 nucleotide sequence: TGTGCCAGCAGTTTTCCCAGTCAACAGCCCCAGCATTTT. Its protein product is CASSFPSQQPQHF.

The CDR3 sequence: CASSFTSDQETQYF. DNA of the CDR3: TGTGCCAGCAGCTTTACTTCGGACCAAGAGACCCAGTACTTC. The chain carries TRBV7-2 and TRBJ2-5; D uncertain. The V end was cut by 3 bases, the J end by 0 bases, with 8 bases between. The CDR3 covers 14 residues. Per the germline V gene, CDR1 is SGHTA and CDR2 is FQGNSA.

The chain is built from TRBV6-2 or TRBV6-3 and TRBJ2-1; 8 nucleotides match TRBD2. Germline V lookup: CDR1 MNHEY, CDR2 SVGEGT. The CDR3 runs to 17 residues. Trimming removed 2 bases from V and 0 bases from J; junction bases left unmatched: 6. CDR3 DNA: TGTGCCAGCAGTTACAAGAGCGGGGGTATCTCCTACAATGAGCAGTTCTTC. Protein product: CASSYKSGGISYNEQFF.

The chain combines TRBV5-1 with TRBJ2-1; D gene uncertain. Germline V gene sequence: CDR1 SGHRS, CDR2 YFSETQ. The CDR3 loop spans 16 amino acids. V lost 4 bases to trimming and J lost 0 bases, with 14 bases between them. The CDR3, as DNA: TGCGCCAGCAGCCTAGGAACTCGAAGCTCCTACAATGAGCAGTTCTTC. This codes for CASSLGTRSSYNEQFF. The complete variable domain, with remaining parts taken from reference TRBV5-1 and TRBJ2-1, reads KAGVTQTPRYLIKTRGQQVTLSCSPISGHRSVSWYQQTPGQGLQFLFEYFSETQRNKGNFPGRFSGRQFSNSRSEMNVSTLELGDSALYLCASSLGTRSSYNEQFFGPGTRLTVL.

The V call is TRBV11-2, the J call TRBJ2-7; 7 bases map to TRBD2. Germline V gene lookup returns CDR1 SGHAT and CDR2 FQNNGV. The CDR3 length is 16 residues. J gave up 5 bases and V 4 bases, and 14 bases lay outside the gene matches. The CDR3 DNA reads TGTGCCAGCAGCTACCGCTTGAGGGAGGGCCTGGACGAGCAGTACTTC. Its protein product is CASSYRLREGLDEQYF.

V and J are TRBV7-2 and TRBJ2-5, with D possibly being TRBD1 (6 bases). The CDR3 consists of 14 residues. Germline V gives CDR1 SGHTA, CDR2 FQGNSA. Trimming pared 5 bases from V and 2 bases from J, leaving 12 bases between. The CDR3 is CASSLQGGQETQYF. CDR3 nucleotides: TGTGCCAGCAGCCTACAGGGTGGGCAAGAGACCCAGTACTTC.

Of note for this clone: This clone may be a read error of a much larger clone one base away. The chain carries TRBV6-1 and TRBJ1-1; possibly TRBD1 for D (6 bases). The CDR3 consists of 15 residues. From germline, CDR1 is MNHNS and CDR2 SASEGT. Here the CDR3 DNA reads TGTGCCAGCAATGAACCCGCCAGGGGGAACACTGAAGCTTTCTTT. It specifies CASNEPARGNTEAFF.

This chain joins TRBV5-1 and TRBJ1-1; D is possibly TRBD1 (5 bases). Germline V lookup: CDR1 SGHRS, CDR2 YFSETQ. V lost 2 bases, J lost 3 bases, and 14 bases lay in between. The CDR3 spans 15 residues. The CDR3 sequence: CASSFLSSGDTEAFF. The CDR3 DNA sequence: TGCGCCAGCAGCTTCTTGTCTTCGGGGGACACTGAAGCTTTCTTT.

The chain recombines TRBV6-2 or TRBV6-3 with TRBJ2-7; TRBD2 matches 8 bases. This CDR3 comprises 15 residues. Unmatched junction bases numbered 4, after V lost 2 bases and J lost 1 base. In germline, CDR1 is MNHEY, CDR2 SVGEGT. The CDR3 loop reads CASSYRRGVSYEQYF. For the CDR3, the DNA is TGTGCCAGCAGTTACCGGCGGGGGGTTTCCTACGAGCAGTACTTC.

The CDR3 sequence: CASTLTGSYEQYF. The CDR3 bases are TGTGCCAGCACCCTGACAGGCTCCTACGAGCAGTACTTC. The rearrangement joins TRBV5-6 to TRBJ2-7; D may be TRBD1 (6 bases). Germline V gene data show CDR1 as SGHDT and CDR2 as YYEEEE. The CDR3 totals 13 residues. Trimming left V 6 bases short and J 0 bases short, with 10 bases between. Full variable domain (outside the CDR3, taken from reference TRBV5-6 and TRBJ2-7): DAGVTQSPTHLIKTRGQQVTLRCSPKSGHDTVSWYQQALGQGPQFIFQYYEEEERQRGNFPDRFSGHQFPNYSSELNVNALLLGDSALYLCASTLTGSYEQYFGPGTRLTVT.